The 15 T cell receptor beta chains in this list originate from one sample, sequenced in a study of control samples from healthy donors and cancer patients. Some clones are missing from TCRdb's copy, which holds only in-frame ones; the method was immunoSEQ multiplex PCR. The sample carries 120,000 to 150,000 clones, 70% to 90% recorded once. Sample: blood. These receptors all come from a woman aged 25 to 39 in good health.

The chain uses TRBV3-1 (or the pseudogene TRBV3-2) and TRBJ1-2; D is possibly TRBD1 (6 bases). The germline V gene has CDR1 LGHDT and CDR2 YNNKEL (reference sequence). V lost 2 bases to trimming and J lost 2 bases, with 9 bases between them. The CDR3 length is 14 residues. The CDR3, as DNA: TGTGCCAGCAGCCAACCCCAGGGGAACTATGGCTACACCTTC. This translates into CASSQPQGNYGYTF.

This clone turned up a few times. This chain connects TRBV20-1 to TRBJ1-1, with D perhaps TRBD1 (5 bases). The ends were cut back, 3 bases at V and 6 bases at J, with 14 bases in the middle. There are 13 residues in the CDR3. In germline, CDR1 is DFQATT, CDR2 SNEGSKA (reference sequence). CDR3 sequence: CSASGVGASEAFF. CDR3 nucleotides: TGCAGTGCTAGTGGGGTTGGGGCCTCTGAAGCTTTCTTT.

The chain is built from TRBV3-1 (or the pseudogene TRBV3-2) and TRBJ2-5; the match to TRBD2 covers 11 bases. V lost 4 bases to trimming and J lost 2 bases; unmatched junction nucleotides: 6. Germline loops: CDR1 LGHDT, CDR2 YNNKEL (reference sequence). This CDR3 has 16 amino acids. This CDR3 is CASSRFGTSGQETQYF. For the CDR3, the DNA is TGTGCCAGCAGCCGATTCGGGACTAGCGGACAAGAGACCCAGTACTTC.

In its sample, this clone was seen a few times. The CDR3 nucleotides are TGCGCCAGCAGCACAAACCGCAGGGATAGCTCCTACGAGCAGTACTTC. Its protein is CASSTNRRDSSYEQYF. The V call is TRBV5-1, the J call TRBJ2-7, with D tentatively TRBD1 (5 bases). CDR3 size: 16 residues. Germline V CDR1 and CDR2: SGHRS, YFSETQ. V gave up 4 bases and J gave up 0 bases, with 17 bases separating them.

For this clone: Additional DNA sequences in this sample encode the identical CDR3. J is TRBJ2-2 and V is TRBV5-1, with 12 bases fitting TRBD1. The CDR3 is made up of 16 amino acids. Germline V gene sequence: CDR1 SGHRS, CDR2 YFSETQ. Trimming at V came to 4 bases and at J to 6 bases, leaving 7 bases not matched to a gene. The CDR3 nucleotides are TGCGCCAGCAGCGCGGGACAGGGGGCTCGGGCCGGGGAGCTGTTTTTT. The encoded protein is CASSAGQGARAGELFF. The variable domain in full, completed from reference TRBV5-1 and TRBJ2-2, reads KAGVTQTPRYLIKTRGQQVTLSCSPISGHRSVSWYQQTPGQGLQFLFEYFSETQRNKGNFPGRFSGRQFSNSRSEMNVSTLELGDSALYLCASSAGQGARAGELFFGEGSRLTVL.

The genes are TRBV7-3 and TRBJ2-2; the D gene is possibly TRBD2 (5 bases). Germline CDR1 SGHTA, CDR2 FQGTGA. Trimming cost V 2 bases and J 2 bases, with 15 bases left between them. CDR3 length: 17 amino acids. The CDR3 sequence: CASSLGSQRSNTGELFF. The CDR3 DNA reads as TGTGCCAGCAGCTTAGGGTCTCAGCGGAGCAACACCGGGGAGCTGTTTTTT.

The J gene is TRBJ2-1, the V gene TRBV11-2; 13 bases fit TRBD2. CDR1 and CDR2 (germline): SGHAT, FQNNGV. V was clipped by 5 bases and J by 6 bases; unmatched bases: 7. CDR3 length equals 16 residues. The CDR3, as DNA: TGTGCCAGCAGCCGCCCGGGACTAGCGGGATTCAATGAGCAGTTCTTC. Its translation is CASSRPGLAGFNEQFF.

The J gene is TRBJ2-3, the V gene TRBV30; TRBD2 matches 7 bases. CDR1 is GTSNPN, CDR2 SVGIG, per germline (reference sequence). J lost 5 bases, V lost 6 bases, and 5 bases had no gene match. The CDR3 spans 12 residues. CDR3 DNA: TGTGCCTGTACGCGGGAGATAGATACGCAGTATTTT. It codes for CACTREIDTQYF.

The chain has TRBV28 and TRBJ2-1; TRBD2 aligns across 7 bases. Germline-derived CDR1 and CDR2 are MDHEN and SYDVKM. This CDR3 is built from 14 residues. Trimming removed 3 bases from V and 7 bases from J; junction bases left unmatched: 6. DNA of the CDR3: TGTGCCAGCAGTTTTATCGGGAGGTATAATGAGCAGTTCTTC. Encoded protein: CASSFIGRYNEQFF.

The chain joins TRBV24-1 to TRBJ1-5; D might be TRBD1 (5 bases). This CDR3 is 13 amino acids long. Between the trimmed V and J ends, which lost 0 bases and 11 bases, there was a span of 10 bases. In germline, CDR1 is KGHDR, CDR2 SFDVKD. The CDR3 DNA is TGTGCCACCAGTGATTTGCAGGGTTTGGCCCAGCATTTT. Translating it yields CATSDLQGLAQHF.

CDR3 region: CASSSVLYNEQFF. For the CDR3, the DNA is TGTGCCAGCAGTTCGGTCCTCTACAATGAGCAGTTCTTC. The V call is TRBV6-5, the J call TRBJ2-1; D remains unclear. The germline V gene has CDR1 MNHEY and CDR2 SVGAGI. The CDR3 runs 13 residues. The germline V and J ends were trimmed by 4 bases and 3 bases, with 7 bases remaining between them.

The chain is built from TRBV5-6 and TRBJ2-7, with no clear D. Germline V lookup: CDR1 SGHDT, CDR2 YYEEEE. This CDR3 has 11 amino acids. V gave up 3 bases and J gave up 6 bases, with 7 bases separating them. The CDR3 reads CASSYGAEQYF. DNA of the CDR3: TGTGCCAGCAGCTATGGAGCCGAGCAGTACTTC.

This chain joins TRBV7-2 and TRBJ2-7; 14 nucleotides agree with TRBD2. CDR1 SGHTA and CDR2 FQGNSA come from the germline V gene. The CDR3 consists of 14 residues. Losses at the gene ends were 5 bases for V and 4 bases for J; bases not matched to a gene: 1. This chain's CDR3 is CASSRTSGRYEQYF. The CDR3 DNA reads TGTGCCAGCAGCCGGACTAGCGGGAGGTACGAGCAGTACTTC.

The J gene is TRBJ1-5, the V gene TRBV6-1; D not resolved. Germline lookup yields CDR1 MNHNS and CDR2 SASEGT. CDR3 size: 15 residues. The germline V and J ends were trimmed by 1 base and 3 bases, with 10 bases remaining between them. CDR3 loop: CASSEGAAINQPQHF. CDR3 nucleotide sequence: TGTGCCAGCAGTGAAGGTGCCGCAATCAATCAGCCCCAGCATTTT.

This chain connects TRBV5-4 to TRBJ1-1; D gene unclear. The length of the CDR3 is 13 residues. V lost 4 bases to trimming and J lost 0 bases, with 7 bases between them. Germline V lookup: CDR1 SGHNT, CDR2 YYREEE (reference sequence). CDR3: CASSADLNTEAFF. In nucleotides, the CDR3 is TGTGCCAGCAGCGCGGACTTGAACACTGAAGCTTTCTTT.